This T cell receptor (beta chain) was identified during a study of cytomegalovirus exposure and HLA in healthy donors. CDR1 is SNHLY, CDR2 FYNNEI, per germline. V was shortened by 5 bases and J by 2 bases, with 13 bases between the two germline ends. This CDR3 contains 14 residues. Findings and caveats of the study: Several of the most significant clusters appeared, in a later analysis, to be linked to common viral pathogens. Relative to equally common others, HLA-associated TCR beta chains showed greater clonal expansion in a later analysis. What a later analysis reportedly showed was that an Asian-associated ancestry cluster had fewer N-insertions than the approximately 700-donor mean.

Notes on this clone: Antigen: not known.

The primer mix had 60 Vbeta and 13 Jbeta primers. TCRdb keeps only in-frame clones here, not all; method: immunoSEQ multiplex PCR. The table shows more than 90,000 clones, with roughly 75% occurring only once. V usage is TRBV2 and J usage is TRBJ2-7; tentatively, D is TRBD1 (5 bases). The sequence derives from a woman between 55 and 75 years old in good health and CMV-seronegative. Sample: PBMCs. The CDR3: CASSKGQGAYEQYF. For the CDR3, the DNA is TGTGCCAGCAGTAAGGGCCAGGGTGCCTACGAGCAGTACTTC.